This entry features one TCR beta chain sequence. Its antigen is undetermined. The CDR3 regions of TCR beta were amplified from RNA transcripts. The HTBI primer set served for first-round RT-PCR of the TCR CDR3. TCRdb analysed the multiplex PCR reads with MiXCR anew, one entry per CDR3 protein. The table shows 300,000 to 500,000 distinct CDR3 sequences, with around an eighth occurring only once. The CDR3 has 12 amino acids. The V and J ends lost 3 bases and 6 bases respectively, with 6 bases between them. CDR1 and CDR2 (germline): LNHDA, SQIVND (reference sequence). This sample stems from a study of T cells in Graves' hyperthyroidism and ophthalmopathy. General observations from the study: Ophthalmopathy was predicted by the model a median of roughly 6.6 months ahead of onset.

The sequenced sample consisted of blood. This TCR was recovered from a man in his fifties with Graves' ophthalmopathy. The chain employs TRBV19 and TRBJ2-4; D is unclear. The CDR3 reads CASSIPGNIQYF. For the CDR3, the DNA is TGTGCCAGTAGTATCCCGGGAAACATTCAGTACTTC. The variable domain in full, completed from reference TRBV19 and TRBJ2-4, reads DGGITQSPKYLFRKEGQNVTLSCEQNLNHDAMYWYRQDPGQGLRLIYYSQIVNDFQKGDIAEGYSVSREKKESFPLTVTSAQKNPTAFYLCASSIPGNIQYFGAGTRLSVL.